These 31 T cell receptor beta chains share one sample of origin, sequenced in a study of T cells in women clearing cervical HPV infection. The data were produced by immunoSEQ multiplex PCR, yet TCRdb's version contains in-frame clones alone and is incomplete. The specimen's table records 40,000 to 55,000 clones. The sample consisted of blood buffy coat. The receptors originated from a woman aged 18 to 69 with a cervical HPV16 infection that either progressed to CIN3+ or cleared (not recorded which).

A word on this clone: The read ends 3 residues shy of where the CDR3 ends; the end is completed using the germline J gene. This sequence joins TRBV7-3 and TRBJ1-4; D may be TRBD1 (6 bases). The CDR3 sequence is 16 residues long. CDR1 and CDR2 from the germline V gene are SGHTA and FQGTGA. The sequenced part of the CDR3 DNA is TGTGCCAGCAGCTCACTCTCAGGGTCAGGGGCCAACGTA. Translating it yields CASSSLSGSGANV. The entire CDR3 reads CASSSLSGSGANVLFF.

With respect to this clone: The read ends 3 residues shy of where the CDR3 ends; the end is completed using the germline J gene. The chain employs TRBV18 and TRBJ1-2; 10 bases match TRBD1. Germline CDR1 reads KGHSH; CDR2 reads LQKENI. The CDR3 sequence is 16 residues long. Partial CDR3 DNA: TGTGCCAGCTCCCCAAGTTCCGATCGGACAGGGGGGGAC. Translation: CASSPSSDRTGGD. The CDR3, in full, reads CASSPSSDRTGGDYTF.

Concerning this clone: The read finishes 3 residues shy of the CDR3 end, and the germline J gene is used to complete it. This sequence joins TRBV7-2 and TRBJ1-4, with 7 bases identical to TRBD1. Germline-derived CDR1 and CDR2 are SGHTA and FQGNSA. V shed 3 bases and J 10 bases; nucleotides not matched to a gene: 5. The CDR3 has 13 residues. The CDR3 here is CASSFNQGGKLFF. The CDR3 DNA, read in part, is TGTGCCAGCAGCTTTAACCAGGGGGGAAAA. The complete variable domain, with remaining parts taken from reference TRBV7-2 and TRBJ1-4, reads GAGVSQSPSNKVTEKGKDVELRCDPISGHTALYWYRQSLGQGLEFLIYFQGNSAPDKSGLPSDRFSAERTGGSVSTLTIQRTQQEDSAVYLCASSFNQGGKLFFGSGTQLSVL.

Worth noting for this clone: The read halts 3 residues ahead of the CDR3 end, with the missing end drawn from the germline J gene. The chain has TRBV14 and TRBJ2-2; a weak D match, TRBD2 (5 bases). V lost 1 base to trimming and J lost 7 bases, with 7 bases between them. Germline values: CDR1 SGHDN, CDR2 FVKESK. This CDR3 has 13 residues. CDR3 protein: CASSQVRGGELFF. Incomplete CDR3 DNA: TGTGCCAGCAGCCAAGTACGGGGCGGGGAG.

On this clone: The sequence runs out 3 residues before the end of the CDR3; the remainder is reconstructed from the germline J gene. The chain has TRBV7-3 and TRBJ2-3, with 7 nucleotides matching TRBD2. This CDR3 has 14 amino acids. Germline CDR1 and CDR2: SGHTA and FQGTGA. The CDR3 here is CASSLMAGVETQYF. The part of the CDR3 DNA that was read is TGTGCCAGCAGCTTAATGGCGGGGGTAGAGACG.

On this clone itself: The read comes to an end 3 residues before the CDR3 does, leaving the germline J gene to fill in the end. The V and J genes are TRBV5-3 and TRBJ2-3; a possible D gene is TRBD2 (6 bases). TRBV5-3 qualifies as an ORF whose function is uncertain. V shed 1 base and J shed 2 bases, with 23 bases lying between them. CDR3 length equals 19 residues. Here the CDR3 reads CARSLNGTGLTYNTDTQYF. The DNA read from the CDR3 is TGTGCCAGAAGCTTGAATGGTACGGGACTCACTTATAACACAGATACG.

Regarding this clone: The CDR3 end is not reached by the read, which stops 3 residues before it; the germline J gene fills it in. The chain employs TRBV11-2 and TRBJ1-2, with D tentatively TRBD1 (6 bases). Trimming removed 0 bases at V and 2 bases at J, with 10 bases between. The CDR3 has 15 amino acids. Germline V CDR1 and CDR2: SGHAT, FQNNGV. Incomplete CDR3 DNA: TGTGCCAGCAGCTTAGATCCAGGGGCCAACTATGGC. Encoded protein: CASSLDPGANYG. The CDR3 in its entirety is CASSLDPGANYGYTF.

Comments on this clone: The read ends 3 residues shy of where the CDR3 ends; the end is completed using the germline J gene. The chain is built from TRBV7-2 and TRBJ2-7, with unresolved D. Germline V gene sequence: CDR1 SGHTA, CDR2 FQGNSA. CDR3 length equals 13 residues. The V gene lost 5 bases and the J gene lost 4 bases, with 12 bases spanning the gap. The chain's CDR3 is CASSPSFVYEQYF. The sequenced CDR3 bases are TGTGCCAGCAGCCCGTCCTTCGTTTACGAG.

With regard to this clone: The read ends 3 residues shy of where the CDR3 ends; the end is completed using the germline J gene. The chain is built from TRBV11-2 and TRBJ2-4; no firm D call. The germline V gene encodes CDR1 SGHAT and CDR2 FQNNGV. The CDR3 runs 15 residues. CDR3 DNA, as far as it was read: TGTGCCAGCAGCTTAGAGGCAGGAACAATCTATGGT. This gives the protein CASSLEAGTIYG. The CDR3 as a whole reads CASSLEAGTIYGQYF.

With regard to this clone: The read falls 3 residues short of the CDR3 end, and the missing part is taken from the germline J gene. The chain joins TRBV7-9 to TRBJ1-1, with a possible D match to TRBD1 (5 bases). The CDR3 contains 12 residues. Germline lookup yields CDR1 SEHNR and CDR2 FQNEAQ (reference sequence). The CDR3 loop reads CASRRADREAFF. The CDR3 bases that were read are TGTGCCAGCAGAAGGGCAGACAGAGAA.

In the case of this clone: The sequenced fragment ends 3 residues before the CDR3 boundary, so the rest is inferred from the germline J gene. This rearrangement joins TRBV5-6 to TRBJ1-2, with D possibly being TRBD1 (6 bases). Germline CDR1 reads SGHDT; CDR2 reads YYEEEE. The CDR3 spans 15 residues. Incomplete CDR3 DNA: TGTGCCAGCAGCCGGGTTGGGGGGGCTAAAAACATC. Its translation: CASSRVGGAKNI. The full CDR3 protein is CASSRVGGAKNIYTF.

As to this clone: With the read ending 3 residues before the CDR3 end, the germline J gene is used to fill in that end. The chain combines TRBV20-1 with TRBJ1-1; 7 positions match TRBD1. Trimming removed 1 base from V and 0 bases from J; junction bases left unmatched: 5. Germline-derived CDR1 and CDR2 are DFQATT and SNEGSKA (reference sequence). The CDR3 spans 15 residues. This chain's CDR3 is CSARGTGQMNTEAFF. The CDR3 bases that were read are TGCAGTGCTAGAGGAACGGGACAGATGAACACTGAA.

The CDR3 bases that were read are TGTGCCAGCAGCTTAGAACTAGCAGAGGGAGAGACC. It translates to CASSLELAEGET. Given in full, the CDR3 is CASSLELAEGETQYF. J is TRBJ2-5 and V is TRBV11-2, with a possible D match to TRBD2 (6 bases). The CDR3 is cut off 3 residues early in the read; its end comes from the germline J gene. The CDR3 runs to 15 residues. V was pared by 0 bases and J by 4 bases, with 12 bases between. Germline CDR1 is SGHAT and CDR2 is FQNNGV. Drawing the rest from reference TRBV11-2 and TRBJ2-5, the complete variable domain is EAGVAQSPRYKIIEKRQSVAFWCNPISGHATLYWYQQILGQGPKLLIQFQNNGVVDDSQLPKDRFSAERLKGVDSTLKIQPAKLEDSAVYLCASSLELAEGETQYFGPGTRLLVL.

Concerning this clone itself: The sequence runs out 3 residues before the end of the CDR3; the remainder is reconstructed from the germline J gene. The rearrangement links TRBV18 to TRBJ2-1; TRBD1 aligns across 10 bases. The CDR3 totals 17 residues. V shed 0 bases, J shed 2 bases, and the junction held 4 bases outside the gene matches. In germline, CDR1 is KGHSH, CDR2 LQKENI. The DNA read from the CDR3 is TGTGCCAGCTCACCACCAAAGGGGACAGGGGCCTACAATGAG. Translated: CASSPPKGTGAYNE. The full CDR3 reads CASSPPKGTGAYNEQFF.

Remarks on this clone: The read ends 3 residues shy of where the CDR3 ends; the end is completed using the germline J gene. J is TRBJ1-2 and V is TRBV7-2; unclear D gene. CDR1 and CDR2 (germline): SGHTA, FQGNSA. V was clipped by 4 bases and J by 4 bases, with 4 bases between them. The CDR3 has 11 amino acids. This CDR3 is CASSSGYGYTF. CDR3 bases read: TGTGCCAGCAGCTCCGGCTATGGC.

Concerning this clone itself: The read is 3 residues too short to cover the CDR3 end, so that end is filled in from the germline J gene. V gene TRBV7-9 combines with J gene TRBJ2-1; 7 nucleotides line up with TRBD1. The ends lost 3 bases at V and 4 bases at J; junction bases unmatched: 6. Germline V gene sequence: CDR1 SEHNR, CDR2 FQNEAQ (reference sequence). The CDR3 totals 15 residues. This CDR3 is CASSFPGTAYNEQFF. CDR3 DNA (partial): TGTGCCAGCAGCTTCCCGGGGACAGCATACAATGAG.

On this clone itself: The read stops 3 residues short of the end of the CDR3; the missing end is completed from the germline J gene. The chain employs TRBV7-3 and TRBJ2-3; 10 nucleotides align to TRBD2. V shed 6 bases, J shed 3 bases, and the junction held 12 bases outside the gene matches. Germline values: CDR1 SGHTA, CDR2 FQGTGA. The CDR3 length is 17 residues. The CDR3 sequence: CASSSQPGLALTDTQYF. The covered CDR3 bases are TGTGCCAGCAGTTCACAACCGGGACTAGCGTTGACAGATACG.

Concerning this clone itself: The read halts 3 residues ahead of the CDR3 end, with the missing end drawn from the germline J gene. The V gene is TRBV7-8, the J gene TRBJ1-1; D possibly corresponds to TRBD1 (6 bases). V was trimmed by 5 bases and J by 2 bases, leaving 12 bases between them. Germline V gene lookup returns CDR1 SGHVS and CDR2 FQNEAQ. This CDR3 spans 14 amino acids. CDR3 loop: CASSPRTANTEAFF. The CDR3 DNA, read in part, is TGTGCCAGCAGCCCTCGGACAGCCAACACTGAA.

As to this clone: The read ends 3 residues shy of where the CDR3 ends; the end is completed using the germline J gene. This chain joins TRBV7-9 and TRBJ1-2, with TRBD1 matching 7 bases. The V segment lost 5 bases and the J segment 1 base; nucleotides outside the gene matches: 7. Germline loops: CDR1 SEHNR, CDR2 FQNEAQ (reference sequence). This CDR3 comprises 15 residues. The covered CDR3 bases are TGTGCCAGCAGCCCTCTTGGGACAGTTAACTATGGC. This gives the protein CASSPLGTVNYG. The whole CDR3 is CASSPLGTVNYGYTF.

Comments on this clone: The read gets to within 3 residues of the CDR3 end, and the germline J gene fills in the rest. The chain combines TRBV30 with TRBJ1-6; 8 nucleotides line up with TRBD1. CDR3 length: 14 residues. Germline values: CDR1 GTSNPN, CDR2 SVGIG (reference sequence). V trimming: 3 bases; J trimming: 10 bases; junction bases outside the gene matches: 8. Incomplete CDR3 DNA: TGTGCCTGGAGGGAAGACAGGGGTCAATCACCC. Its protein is CAWREDRGQSP. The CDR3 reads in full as CAWREDRGQSPLHF.

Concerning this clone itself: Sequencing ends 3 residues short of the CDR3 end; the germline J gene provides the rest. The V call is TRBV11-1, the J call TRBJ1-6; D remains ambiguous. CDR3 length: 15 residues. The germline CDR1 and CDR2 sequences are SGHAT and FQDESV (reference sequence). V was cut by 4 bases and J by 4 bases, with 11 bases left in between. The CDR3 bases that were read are TGTGCCAGCAGCTCCAGAGACATGTATAATTCACCC. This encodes CASSSRDMYNSP. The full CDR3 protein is CASSSRDMYNSPLHF.

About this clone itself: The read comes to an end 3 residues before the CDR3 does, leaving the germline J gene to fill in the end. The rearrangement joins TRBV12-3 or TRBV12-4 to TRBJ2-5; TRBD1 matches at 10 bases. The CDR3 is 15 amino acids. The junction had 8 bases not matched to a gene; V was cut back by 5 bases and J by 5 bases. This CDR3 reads CASSDWGQGLETQYF. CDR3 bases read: TGTGCCAGCAGTGACTGGGGACAGGGGTTGGAGACC.

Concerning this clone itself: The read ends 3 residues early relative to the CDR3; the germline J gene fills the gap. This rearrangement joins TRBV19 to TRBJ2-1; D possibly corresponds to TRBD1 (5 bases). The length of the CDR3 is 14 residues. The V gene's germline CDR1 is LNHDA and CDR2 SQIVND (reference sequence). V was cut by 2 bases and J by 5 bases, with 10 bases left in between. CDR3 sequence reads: CASSIRGGDNEQFF. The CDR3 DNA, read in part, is TGTGCCAGTAGTATAAGGGGTGGAGACAATGAG.

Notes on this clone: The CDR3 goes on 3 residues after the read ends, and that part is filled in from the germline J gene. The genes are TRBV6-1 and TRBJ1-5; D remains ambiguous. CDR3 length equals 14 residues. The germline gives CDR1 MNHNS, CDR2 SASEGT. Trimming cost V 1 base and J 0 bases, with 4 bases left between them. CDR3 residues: CASSEVVSNQPQHF. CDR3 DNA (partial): TGTGCCAGCAGTGAAGTCGTTAGCAATCAGCCC.

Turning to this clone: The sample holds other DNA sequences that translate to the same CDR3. The CDR3 loop is CSVRRGGTDTQYF. Partial CDR3 DNA: TGCAGCGTGAGACGGGGAGGCACAGATACG. This chain connects TRBV29-1 to TRBJ2-3; a weak D match, TRBD2 (5 bases). The sequence runs out 3 residues before the end of the CDR3; the remainder is reconstructed from the germline J gene. The CDR3 runs to 13 residues. The V end was cut by 6 bases, the J end by 1 base, with 11 bases between. CDR1 SQVTM and CDR2 ANQGSEA come from the germline V gene.

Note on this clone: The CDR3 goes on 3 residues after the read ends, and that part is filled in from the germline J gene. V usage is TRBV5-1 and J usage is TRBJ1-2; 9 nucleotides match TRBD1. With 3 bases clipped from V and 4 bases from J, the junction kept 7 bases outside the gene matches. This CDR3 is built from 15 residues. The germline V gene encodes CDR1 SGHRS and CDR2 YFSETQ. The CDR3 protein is CASSYPGQGSYGYTF. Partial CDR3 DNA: TGCGCCAGCAGCTACCCGGGACAGGGATCCTATGGC.

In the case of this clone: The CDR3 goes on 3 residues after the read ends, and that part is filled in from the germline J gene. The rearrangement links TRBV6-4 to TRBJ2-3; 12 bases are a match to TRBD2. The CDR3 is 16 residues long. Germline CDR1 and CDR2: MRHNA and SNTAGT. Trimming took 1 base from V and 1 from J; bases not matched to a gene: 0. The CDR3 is CASSDWTSGGTDTQYF. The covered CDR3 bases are TGTGCCAGCAGTGACTGGACTAGCGGGGGCACAGATACG.

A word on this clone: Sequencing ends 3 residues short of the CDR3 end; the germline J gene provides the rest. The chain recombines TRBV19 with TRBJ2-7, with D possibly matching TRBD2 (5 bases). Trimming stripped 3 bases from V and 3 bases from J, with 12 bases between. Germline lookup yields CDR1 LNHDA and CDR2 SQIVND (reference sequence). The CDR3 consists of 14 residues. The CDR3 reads CASSISDSYYEQYF. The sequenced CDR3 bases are TGTGCCAGTAGTATTTCGGACTCCTACTACGAG.

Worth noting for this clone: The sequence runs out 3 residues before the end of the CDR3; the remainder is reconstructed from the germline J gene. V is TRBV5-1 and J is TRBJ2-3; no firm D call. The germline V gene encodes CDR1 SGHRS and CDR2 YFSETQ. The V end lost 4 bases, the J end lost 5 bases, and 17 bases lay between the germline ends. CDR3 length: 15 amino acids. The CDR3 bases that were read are TGCGCCAGCAGCCCGCAGTCTAGAGGCATAGATACG. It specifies CASSPQSRGIDT. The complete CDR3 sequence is CASSPQSRGIDTQYF.

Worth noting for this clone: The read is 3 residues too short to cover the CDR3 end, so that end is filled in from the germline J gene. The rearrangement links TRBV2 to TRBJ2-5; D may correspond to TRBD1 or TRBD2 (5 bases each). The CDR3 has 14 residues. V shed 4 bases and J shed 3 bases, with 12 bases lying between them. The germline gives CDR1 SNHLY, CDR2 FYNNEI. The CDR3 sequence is CASSGGREKETQYF. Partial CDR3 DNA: TGTGCCAGCAGTGGGGGCAGGGAGAAAGAGACC.

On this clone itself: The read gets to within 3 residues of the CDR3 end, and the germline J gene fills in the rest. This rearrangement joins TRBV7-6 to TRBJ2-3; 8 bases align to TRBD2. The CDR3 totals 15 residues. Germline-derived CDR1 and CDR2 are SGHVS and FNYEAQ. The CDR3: CASSSWREDQETQYF. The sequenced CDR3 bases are TGTGCCAGCAGCTCATGGCGGGAGGACCAAGAGACG.